This T cell receptor (beta chain) was observed in a study of beta chain features in type 1 diabetes. Notes on the study in general: Relative to healthy donors, patients appeared to have naive, central memory and Treg TCRB repertoires that were more similar.

The V gene's germline CDR1 is SGHRS and CDR2 YFSETQ. The CDR3 covers 17 residues. Trimming pared 2 bases from V and 4 bases from J, leaving 21 bases between. This clone was picked up a small number of times. Antigen: not known. Sequenced material consisted of expressed TCRB transcripts (all of the isolated RNA was reverse transcribed). This table comes from immunoSEQ multiplex PCR, and its TCRdb copy is limited to in-frame clones, with some not included. The sample lists almost 250,000 clones, less than 15% occurring once. The TCR comes from a woman aged 40 to 49 in good health. The sample taken for sequencing was naive CD4+ T cells from blood. The chain has TRBV5-1 and TRBJ1-2, with no clear D. The CDR3 sequence is CASSLVPQGLGSYGYTF. CDR3 coding DNA: TGCGCCAGCAGCTTAGTTCCACAAGGACTCGGAAGCTATGGCTACACCTTC.